The rows below give T cell receptor beta chains drawn from one sample of a study of Ad26.COV2.S vaccination and SARS-CoV-2 variants. Measured with immunoSEQ multiplex PCR; TCRdb has only the in-frame clones, and not every one. In the table there are about 350,000 clones, 70% to 90% of which are singletons. The material sequenced was peripheral blood, taken in a trial of Ad26.COV2.S vaccine versus placebo. The receptor set was obtained from a person aged 18 to 65 who received the Ad26.COV2.S COVID-19 vaccine or a placebo. The CDR3 runs from the conserved cysteine through the conserved F or W. Fields, in order: CDR3 protein, CDR3 DNA, clone size, D gene, CDR3 length, J gene, V gene. The D gene is left open where the match is weak. Size tells how often a clone was seen (once, few, many) or the class of an expanded clone, and some rows leave it out.

cdr3_aa: CASSQYEQYF
cdr3_nt: TGTGCCAGCAGCCAGTACGAGCAGTACTTC
clone_size: .
d_call: .
cdr3_length: 10
j_call: TRBJ2-7
v_call: TRBV3-1/TRBV3-2

cdr3_aa: CASSLGQGAGYTF
cdr3_nt: TGTGCCAGCAGCTTAGGGCAGGGGGCTGGCTACACCTTC
clone_size: .
d_call: TRBD1
cdr3_length: 13
j_call: TRBJ1-2
v_call: TRBV7-8

cdr3_aa: CASSSPGQGVQETQYF
cdr3_nt: TGTGCCAGTAGTTCTCCGGGACAGGGGGTCCAAGAGACCCAGTACTTC
clone_size: once
d_call: TRBD1
cdr3_length: 16
j_call: TRBJ2-5
v_call: TRBV19

cdr3_aa: CASRETSGRPEDTQYF
cdr3_nt: TGTGCCAGCAGAGAGACTAGCGGGAGGCCAGAAGATACGCAGTATTTT
clone_size: .
d_call: TRBD2
cdr3_length: 16
j_call: TRBJ2-3
v_call: TRBV5-4

cdr3_aa: CASSYSLGQPSIAQHF
cdr3_nt: TGTGCCAGCAGTTACTCATTGGGACAGCCTAGTATCGCCCAGCATTTT
clone_size: .
d_call: TRBD1
cdr3_length: 16
j_call: TRBJ1-5
v_call: TRBV6-2/TRBV6-3

cdr3_aa: CASSQEVADLNYGYTF
cdr3_nt: TGCGCCAGCAGCCAAGAGGTTGCGGACCTAAACTATGGCTACACCTTC
clone_size: many
d_call: .
cdr3_length: 16
j_call: TRBJ1-2
v_call: TRBV4-1

cdr3_aa: CASSQDRGVNTGELFF
cdr3_nt: TGTGCCAGCAGCCAAGACAGGGGAGTGAACACCGGGGAGCTGTTTTTT
clone_size: .
d_call: .
cdr3_length: 16
j_call: TRBJ2-2
v_call: TRBV3-1/TRBV3-2

cdr3_aa: CASSVGASGRALGEQFF
cdr3_nt: TGTGCCAGCAGCGTAGGGGCGAGCGGGAGGGCCCTGGGTGAGCAGTTCTTC
clone_size: .
d_call: TRBD2
cdr3_length: 17
j_call: TRBJ2-1
v_call: TRBV9

cdr3_aa: CASSLQGEAYEQYF
cdr3_nt: TGTGCCAGCAGCTTGCAGGGGGAGGCCTACGAGCAGTACTTC
clone_size: .
d_call: .
cdr3_length: 14
j_call: TRBJ2-7
v_call: TRBV5-6

cdr3_aa: CASSQVSTATGELFF
cdr3_nt: TGCGCCAGCAGCCAAGTCTCGACAGCCACCGGGGAGCTGTTTTTT
clone_size: .
d_call: .
cdr3_length: 15
j_call: TRBJ2-2
v_call: TRBV4-3

cdr3_aa: CASSPPGQRQETQYF
cdr3_nt: TGTGCCAGCAGCCCTCCCGGACAGAGACAAGAGACCCAGTACTTC
clone_size: .
d_call: .
cdr3_length: 15
j_call: TRBJ2-5
v_call: TRBV7-9

cdr3_aa: CASTRFIARGQTNEQFF
cdr3_nt: TGTGCCAGCACCCGCTTCATAGCCAGGGGGCAAACGAATGAGCAGTTCTTC
clone_size: .
d_call: .
cdr3_length: 17
j_call: TRBJ2-1
v_call: TRBV21-1

cdr3_aa: CASSWGTGELFF
cdr3_nt: TGTGCCAGCAGTTGGGGAACCGGGGAGCTGTTTTTT
clone_size: .
d_call: .
cdr3_length: 12
j_call: TRBJ2-2
v_call: TRBV12-3/TRBV12-4

cdr3_aa: CAWTHGGTQYF
cdr3_nt: TGTGCCTGGACCCACGGGGGAACGCAGTATTTT
clone_size: .
d_call: .
cdr3_length: 11
j_call: TRBJ2-3
v_call: TRBV30

cdr3_aa: CASSFGGGTDTQYF
cdr3_nt: TGTGCCAGCAGCTTTGGGGGGGGGACAGATACGCAGTATTTT
clone_size: .
d_call: TRBD2
cdr3_length: 14
j_call: TRBJ2-3
v_call: TRBV5-4

cdr3_aa: CASSTRAGVIDTQYF
cdr3_nt: TGTGCCAGTAGTACCCGAGCGGGAGTAATAGATACGCAGTATTTT
clone_size: .
d_call: TRBD2
cdr3_length: 15
j_call: TRBJ2-3
v_call: TRBV19

cdr3_aa: CASSTGTGYTGELFF
cdr3_nt: TGTGCCAGCTCAACCGGGACAGGGTACACCGGGGAGCTGTTTTTT
clone_size: .
d_call: TRBD1
cdr3_length: 15
j_call: TRBJ2-2
v_call: TRBV18

cdr3_aa: CASTGARSSETQYF
cdr3_nt: TGTGCCAGCACCGGCGCGAGGTCATCAGAGACCCAGTACTTC
clone_size: .
d_call: .
cdr3_length: 14
j_call: TRBJ2-5
v_call: TRBV6-5

cdr3_aa: CASSLWGFRDPTGELFF
cdr3_nt: TGTGCCAGCAGCCTTTGGGGATTCCGGGACCCCACCGGGGAGCTGTTTTTT
clone_size: .
d_call: .
cdr3_length: 17
j_call: TRBJ2-2
v_call: TRBV28

cdr3_aa: CASSIRRGGASSETQYF
cdr3_nt: TGTGCCAGCAGCATCCGGCGCGGGGGGGCCTCATCTGAGACCCAGTACTTC
clone_size: .
d_call: TRBD2
cdr3_length: 17
j_call: TRBJ2-5
v_call: TRBV13

cdr3_aa: CASSQNLGGQETQYF
cdr3_nt: TGTGCCAGCAGCCAAAATTTGGGGGGACAAGAGACCCAGTACTTC
clone_size: .
d_call: .
cdr3_length: 15
j_call: TRBJ2-5
v_call: TRBV3-1/TRBV3-2

cdr3_aa: CASSVGNQPQHF
cdr3_nt: TGTGCCAGCAGTGTGGGAAATCAGCCCCAGCATTTT
clone_size: once
d_call: .
cdr3_length: 12
j_call: TRBJ1-5
v_call: TRBV6-2/TRBV6-3

cdr3_aa: CASSWTGYNSPLHF
cdr3_nt: TGTGCCAGCAGTTGGACAGGGTATAATTCACCCCTCCACTTT
clone_size: .
d_call: TRBD1
cdr3_length: 14
j_call: TRBJ1-6
v_call: TRBV27